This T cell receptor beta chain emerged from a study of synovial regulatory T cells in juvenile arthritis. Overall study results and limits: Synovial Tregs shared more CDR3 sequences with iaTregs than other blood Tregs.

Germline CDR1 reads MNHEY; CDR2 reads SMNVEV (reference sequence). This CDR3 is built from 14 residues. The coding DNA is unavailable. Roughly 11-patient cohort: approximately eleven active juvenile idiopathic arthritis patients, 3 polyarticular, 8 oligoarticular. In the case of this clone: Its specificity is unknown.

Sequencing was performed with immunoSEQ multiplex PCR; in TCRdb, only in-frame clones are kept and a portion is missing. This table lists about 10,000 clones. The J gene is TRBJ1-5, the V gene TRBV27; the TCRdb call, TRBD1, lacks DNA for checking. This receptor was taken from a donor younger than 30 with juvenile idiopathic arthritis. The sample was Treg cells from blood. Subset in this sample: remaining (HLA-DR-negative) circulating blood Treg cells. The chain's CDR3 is CASSHRGRNQPQHF.